This TCR beta chain was obtained from a study of cytomegalovirus exposure and HLA in healthy donors (dated by TCRdb to 2016 to 2017). Looking at the study overall: In an earlier analysis of roughly 500 of the donors, under 300 Gb of sequence data and approximately 100 million unique TCR beta sequences from about 179 million T cells were reported. Besides the first cohort of roughly 640 subjects, a separate validation cohort made up of 120 different subjects was used. Because of strong linkage in the cohort, roughly five DR-DQ haplotypes were treated as single units for association and clustering. A later analysis re-analyzed previously published TCR beta repertoires from 660 or so donors and added high-resolution HLA genotyping to study TCR occurrence patterns. Alongside the repertoire data, information on donor age, sex, ethnicity and CMV serostatus was compiled. Among 398 genotyped donors of the cohort, an average of around 250,000 unique TCR beta nucleotide sequences was sequenced per donor, of which 15% to 20% were non-productive. The study aimed to test whether signatures of past pathogen exposure could be identified by cataloging public T cell receptors. In an earlier analysis of 587 of the donors, high-throughput TCR beta sequencing was used to judge whether each TCR beta V gene segment behaved as functional or pseudogenic. In the later analysis, no new phenotypic data were used to find candidate immune exposures; instead, reliance was placed on TCR beta sequences and their occurrence across donors. A later genetic analysis took genome-wide SNP genotypes for about three fifths of the roughly 700 donors and used that subset as a discovery cohort. The study used immunosequencing to profile the T cell repertoires of approximately 690 subjects and linked those repertoires to cytomegalovirus serostatus. Among the roughly 400 genotyped donors, more than 70% belonged to the genetic ancestry cluster associated with self-reported Caucasian donors. All discovery cohort repertoires had been generated using a single sequencing platform. Typing coverage differed by locus: A, B, C, DRB1 and DQB1 were typed in roughly 629-630 donors, DQA1 in about 500, DPA1 in nearly 610, and DPB1 in approximately 450. About 300 gigabases of sequencing data and 70 million to 100 million unique TCR sequences were included in an early release covering 550 to 650 HLA-typed donors. Both class I and class II loci were covered by HLA typing, at four-digit resolution. To predict cytomegalovirus infection status, the study brought together high-throughput TCR immunosequencing, statistical association of individual TCRs with disease status, and machine learning.

The cohort comprised some 680 healthy bone marrow donors. Cohort members were all nominally healthy when sampled, although unrecorded immune exposures were likely present. The donor was CMV seronegative and belonged to the group of 320 or so seronegative cohort members. Each donor provided a peripheral blood sample, and peripheral blood mononuclear cells were used for TCR beta sequencing. The Qiagen DNeasy Blood Extraction Kit was used to extract genomic DNA from the blood cell samples. The protocol used for the library was the immunoSEQ multiplex PCR assay. A mixture of 60 forward primers for TCR Vbeta segments and 13 reverse primers for TCR Jbeta segments was used in the multiplex PCR. Amplification of the CDR3 region of rearranged TCR beta genes was performed with a multiplex PCR assay on genomic DNA. On the Illumina HiSeq System, the amplified TCR beta libraries were sequenced as 87-base-pair reads. From the authors' description of their analysis: Across the 640 or so repertoires, a later analysis counted some 80 million unique TCR beta chains, 9.5 million to 13 million of which were shared by at least two donors. To remove PCR and sequencing errors, raw reads were error-corrected and collapsed into unique sequences using a nearest-neighbor algorithm that merged closely related sequences. Alignment of CDR3 sequences to IMGT reference sequences was used to assign V, D and J gene segments. Each retained sequence needed at least a six-nucleotide match to both a V gene segment and a J gene segment. Rearrangements were called productive when the CDR3 lacked stop codons and stayed in frame with V and J; all others were non-productive. CDR3 was defined according to IMGT convention as the region running from the second conserved V-encoded cysteine to the conserved J-encoded phenylalanine. In an earlier analysis of around 570 of the donors, sequences lacking an unambiguous match to a single V gene segment were excluded. An earlier analysis of approximately 590 of the donors called V segments functional above 56.7% productive rearrangements and segregating when the between-donor standard deviation exceeded 5%. A statistical classification framework was built to diagnose cytomegalovirus status from the catalog of TCR beta chain sequences. V and J gene assignment, in a later analysis, came from comparing TCR nucleotide sequences with IMGT/GENE-DB human TR gene sequences. Using the TCRdist pipeline, a later analysis assigned CDR3 sequences along with most-parsimonious VDJ recombination scenarios. In a later analysis, each TCR beta chain was defined by its CDR3 amino acid sequence together with its V-gene family, and reads without a unique V-gene family were excluded. To address suspected cross-contamination and a sequencing artifact, a later analysis removed over 500 highly shared, low-generation-probability nucleotide sequences. For each public chain, a later analysis derived a clonal expansion index from normalized ranks of inferred template counts within each repertoire. In a later analysis, generation probabilities were computed with a VDJ recombination model fitted to out-of-frame rearrangements, and the resulting probabilities were checked against IGoR. In a later analysis, hypergeometric tests were used to score TCR-TCR, TCR-HLA and TCR-CMV co-occurrence, with a repertoire-size bias correction applied to TCR pairs. False discovery rates were estimated in a later analysis by permuting HLA or CMV assignments 20 times. In a later analysis, co-occurring TCRs were grouped using DBSCAN, with TCRdist sequence similarity added in when clustering inside HLA-allele-positive subsets. For co-occurrence clustering, repertoires with fewer than 30,000 or more than 120,000 public chains were excluded, along with four or five repertoires with anomalous nucleotide sharing. TCRdb took this table from immuneACCESS and kept in-frame rearrangements with V and J called. Such tables lack part of the clones; where checked against another copy, unresolved V genes explain under half of the gap, and the rest is unexplained. The V and J calls and the clone size are those of that table, but D and trimming were determined from the DNA. The sample includes some 130,000 clones, with 65% to 90% observed a single time. The ten largest account for about 2.5% of the sample.

Note on this clone: Which antigen it targets is not known. No much larger clone is present one base from it, and per-base qualities are unavailable.

Paper-wide results and their limitations: In a later genetic analysis, a missense DCLRE1C variant was associated with V-gene and J-gene trimming of TCR beta chains, and the association was replicated in an independent cohort. A further reported finding was that TCR beta sequences accurately predicted the HLA-A and HLA-B alleles for most subjects in the first cohort. Most TCR sequences were seen in very few donors, while some public TCRs were found in many individuals. In a later analysis, HLA-associated TCR beta chains were found to be more clonally expanded and to have lower generation probabilities than equally common non-associated chains. In an earlier analysis of more than 500 of the donors, most TCR beta V segments appeared in productive rearrangements about 87% or about 30% of the time, broadly matching IMGT annotations. The 87-base-pair reads could not distinguish some IMGT-functional V segments, including TRBV6-2 and TRBV6-3, so those segments were excluded. A cluster of highly shared sequence variants was judged likely to be a technical artifact of the sequencing pipeline. Linkage disequilibrium might explain the correlated functional status among segregating V segments, but an unknown experimental factor could not be excluded. The only immune exposure information available for the cohort was CMV serostatus. According to a later genetic analysis, donors in an Asian-associated ancestry cluster had fewer N-insertions in productive TCRs than the roughly 670-donor mean. The presence/absence analyses assumed that sequencing depth was roughly uniform across donors, and that assumption may not be true. The classifier was reported to diagnose cytomegalovirus status with high specificity and sensitivity in both the original cohort and the validation cohort. A total of 150 to 200 TCR beta chains were listed by the study as associated with cytomegalovirus. Three of the identified cytomegalovirus-associated TCR beta chains were confirmed in vitro to be specific for cytomegalovirus antigens. In a later analysis, several top co-occurrence clusters were reported to appear linked to parvovirus B19, influenza, CMV and Epstein-Barr virus. Only TCR beta chains were sequenced in this cohort, and the absence of alpha or paired-chain data limited detectable features. In a later analysis, most CMV-associated TCR beta chains were found to appear HLA-restricted, with HLA associations seemingly driven largely by CMV exposure. According to the authors, the approach could potentially be generalized to other disease states and immunological phenotypes. Because some donors lacked HLA typing at each locus, the association tests relied only on the typed subset. Because counts were too low, seventeen rarely observed V segments, including chromosome 9 orphons, were excluded from the earlier analysis of some 590 of the donors. According to a later analysis, TCR association rates differed among HLA loci, with DRB1 alleles showing the most associated TCRs and HLA-C alleles showing the fewest. When HLA alleles, especially DR and DQ, strongly co-occurred, attributing TCR associations to individual alleles was difficult. A later analysis associated about 17,000 TCR beta sequences with specific HLA alleles at a false discovery rate of 0.05.

Trimming removed 5 bases from V and 2 bases from J, leaving 13 bases between the germline ends. The germline V gene supplies CDR1 SGHTA and CDR2 FQGNSA. There are 15 amino acids in the CDR3, from cysteine to phenylalanine inclusive. The only DNA kept is the CDR3, 45 bases in frame from the first base. The specimen sequenced was PBMCs. This sequence was found in a middle-aged man in good health and CMV-seronegative. Recombination joined TRBV7-2 with TRBJ1-5; the D region possibly corresponds to TRBD1 (6 bases align). The nucleotides read TGTGCCAGCAGCGTCACGACAGGTCGCAATCAGCCCCAGCATTTT. This gives the protein CASSVTTGRNQPQHF.